This T cell receptor beta chain stems from a study of blood T cell repertoires in COVID-19. Study-wide context: Sample material is recorded as cDNA or gDNA derived from T cells, B-cell-depleted T cells, or PBMCs.

In the authors' methods: Amplification with reference gene primers provided the estimates of nucleated cell counts. Sequenced by immunoSEQ multiplex PCR; TCRdb stores in-frame clones only, minus some. V and J calls and clone size follow that table, whereas D and trimming were derived from the DNA. The profile shows 250,000 to 350,000 clones, nearly 90% of them singletons. This clone appeared a single time. Germline V gene data show CDR1 as SEHNR and CDR2 as FQNEAQ (reference sequence). The V and J ends lost 4 bases and 7 bases, in that order; junction bases with no gene match: 10. The CDR3 covers 15 residues.

This TCR was sampled from a woman between 18 and 29 years old with acute COVID-19. The chain combines TRBV7-9 with TRBJ1-5; 7 nucleotides agree with TRBD1. Sequenced input: PBMCs or T cells enriched from blood (not recorded which). The CDR3 region has the DNA TGTGCCAGCAGCTCCCCGGGACAGTATTACCAGCCCCAGCATTTT. Translated: CASSSPGQYYQPQHF.